Listed below are T cell receptor beta chains from one sample, sequenced in a study of regulatory T cells in long-lasting Graves disease. A single record per CDR3 protein comes from TCRdb applying MiXCR to the multiplex PCR reads. The table shows about 470,000 distinct CDR3 sequences, with 14% to 15% occurring only once. Another study also made use of these data, one on T cells in Graves' hyperthyroidism and ophthalmopathy.

The sequences come from peripheral blood mononuclear cells (PBMCs), collected at new diagnosis, from a patient treated with antithyroid drugs. Source of these receptors: a woman in her twenties or thirties with Graves disease. The CDR3 runs from the conserved cysteine through the conserved F or W. D genes are given only for firm matches. The size entry is marked missing in some rows and otherwise reads once, few, many or a size class.

j_call	d_call	v_call	cdr3_length	clone_size	cdr3_nt	cdr3_aa
TRBJ1-1	TRBD1	TRBV19	16	few	TGTGCCAGTAGTATTTTTCTTGGACAGGGGAGGACTGAAGCTTTCTTT	CASSIFLGQGRTEAFF
TRBJ1-5	NA	TRBV5-6	13	many	TGTGCCAGCAGCCTCCAGGGGTATCAGCCCCAGCATTTT	CASSLQGYQPQHF
TRBJ1-1	TRBD1	TRBV30	11	many	TGTGCCTGGTCCAGGGGGCTAACAGCTTTCTTT	CAWSRGLTAFF
TRBJ2-3	NA	TRBV7-9	17	many	TGTGCCAGCAGCCCGTCAGGTGGGGCAGCTAGCACAGATACGCAGTATTTT	CASSPSGGAASTDTQYF
TRBJ2-7	NA	TRBV14	13	few	TGTGCCAGCAGCCAAGCCTCTTCCGGGGAGCAGTACTTC	CASSQASSGEQYF
TRBJ1-2	NA	TRBV4-1	13	few	TGCGCCAGCAGCCCGAATGAGGGGGGAGGCTACACCTTC	CASSPNEGGGYTF
TRBJ1-4	TRBD1	TRBV30	14	many	TGTGCCTGGAGTTGGGACAGTGAGTTTAAAAAACTGTTTTTT	CAWSWDSEFKKLFF
TRBJ1-5	NA	TRBV28	13	many	TGTGCCAGCAGTTTACCGGGGTATCAGCCCCAGCATTTT	CASSLPGYQPQHF
TRBJ2-2	TRBD2	TRBV10-2	17	NA	TGCGCCAGCAGCCTAAGAAGGCTAGCGGGGAACACCGGGGAGCTGTTTTTT	CASSLRRLAGNTGELFF
TRBJ2-1	TRBD2	TRBV3-1	19	NA	TGTGCCAGCAGCCAAAAAGGGACTAGCGGGAGAAGGTCCTACAATGAGCAGTTCTTC	CASSQKGTSGRRSYNEQFF
TRBJ1-4	TRBD1	TRBV30	13	many	TGTGCCTGGGGACAGGGGTCAAATGAAAAACTGTTTTTT	CAWGQGSNEKLFF
TRBJ2-7	NA	TRBV7-8	14	many	TGTGCCAGCAGCCACACTGGACTTCCCTACGAGCAGTACTTC	CASSHTGLPYEQYF
TRBJ1-2	TRBD1	TRBV6-1	13	NA	TGTGCCAGCAGCACAGGGGTAAGGGATGGCTACACCTTC	CASSTGVRDGYTF
TRBJ2-7	NA	TRBV7-8	15	few	TGTGCCAGCAGCCGGGGGCTCCTCGACCGTTACGAGCAGTACTTC	CASSRGLLDRYEQYF
TRBJ2-3	NA	TRBV30	13	few	TGTGCCTGGAGTGTACTGAGCACAGATACGCAGTATTTT	CAWSVLSTDTQYF
TRBJ2-2	TRBD2	TRBV24-1	15	few	TGTGCCACCAGTGGGTCCAGGGAGGGGTCCGGGGAGCTGTTTTTT	CATSGSREGSGELFF
TRBJ2-5	NA	TRBV6-5	14	many	TGTGCCAGCAGTTCACAAGGAGGGGAGGAGACCCAGTACTTC	CASSSQGGEETQYF
TRBJ2-1	NA	TRBV18	13	many	TGTGCCAGCTCACCACCCATGGACAATGAGCAGTTCTTC	CASSPPMDNEQFF
TRBJ2-3	NA	TRBV10-3	12	NA	TGTGCCATCAGTTGGAGCACAGATACGCAGTATTTT	CAISWSTDTQYF
TRBJ1-1	NA	TRBV5-6	15	many	TGTGCCAGCAGCTTGGTGCGGCACAGGAACACTGAAGCTTTCTTT	CASSLVRHRNTEAFF
TRBJ1-2	NA	TRBV5-1	16	few	TGCGCCAGCAGGCGGGAGAGATCCCCTACTAACTATGGCTACACCTTC	CASRRERSPTNYGYTF
TRBJ2-2	NA	TRBV30	16	NA	TGTGCCTGGAGTGTACCCACCGGGATCAACACCGGGGAGCTGTTTTTT	CAWSVPTGINTGELFF
TRBJ2-1	TRBD2	TRBV5-1	15	many	TGTGCCAGCAGCCGGGGGGACTCCTCCTACAATGAGCAGTTCTTC	CASSRGDSSYNEQFF
TRBJ2-7	TRBD2	TRBV20-1	14	many	TGCAGTGCGCTTGTTAGCGGGATGGTCTACGAGCAGTACTTC	CSALVSGMVYEQYF
TRBJ2-1	NA	TRBV11-1	13	many	TGTGCCAGCAGCTTAGGAGCGTCCAATGAGCAGTTCTTC	CASSLGASNEQFF
TRBJ2-4	TRBD1	TRBV20-1	12	NA	TGCAGTGCTCAGGGGGCGGGAAACATTCAGTACTTC	CSAQGAGNIQYF
TRBJ2-7	NA	TRBV9	15	few	TGTGCCAGCAGCGTTACTCCTACAGAGAACTACGAGCAGTACTTC	CASSVTPTENYEQYF
TRBJ2-5	TRBD2	TRBV14	16	few	TGTGCCAGCAGCCACAGAGGACTAGCGGGAGAAGAGACCCAGTACTTC	CASSHRGLAGEETQYF
TRBJ2-2	TRBD2	TRBV9	19	few	TGTGCCAGCAGCGAGGGCACGGGACTAGCACCTTTTAACACCGGGGAGCTGTTTTTT	CASSEGTGLAPFNTGELFF
TRBJ1-4	TRBD1	TRBV27	15	many	TGTGCCAGCAGTTCAGGGCCAGGGGGCGATGAAAAACTGTTTTTT	CASSSGPGGDEKLFF
TRBJ2-1	NA	TRBV9	18	few	TGTGCCAGCAGCGTAGCTACCGGAGGGGCCGGCTCCTACAATGAGCAGTTCTTC	CASSVATGGAGSYNEQFF
TRBJ2-5	TRBD2	TRBV11-2	15	few	TGTGCCAGCAGCCAACCGGGACTAGCCCATGAGACCCAGTACTTC	CASSQPGLAHETQYF
TRBJ1-1	NA	TRBV15	14	NA	TGTGCCACCAGCGTGTTCAGAGGCAACACTGAAGCTTACTTT	CATSVFRGNTEAYF
TRBJ2-3	TRBD2	TRBV5-1	14	NA	TGCGCCAGCAGGAATAGCGGGAGCACAGATACGCAGTATTTT	CASRNSGSTDTQYF
TRBJ1-6	TRBD1	TRBV6-1	16	few	TGTGCCAGCAGTCCCCGACCGGGACAGGATAATTCACCCCTCCACTTT	CASSPRPGQDNSPLHF
TRBJ1-2	TRBD1	TRBV28	13	few	TGTGCCAGCAGTTGGGGGACAGGGCTGGATAACACCTTC	CASSWGTGLDNTF
TRBJ1-1	NA	TRBV11-2	13	many	TGTGCCAGCACACAGCCCTCAGCGCCTGAAGCTTTCTTT	CASTQPSAPEAFF
TRBJ1-2	NA	TRBV27	13	many	TGTGCCAGCAGTTTATCGATGGGGGATGGCTACACCTTC	CASSLSMGDGYTF
TRBJ2-1	TRBD2	TRBV20-1	13	few	TGCAGTCCGCGGGAGAGCTCCTACAATGAGCAGTTCTTC	CSPRESSYNEQFF
TRBJ2-1	TRBD2	TRBV20-1	14	many	TGCAGTGCTAGTTGGCCTAGCGGCTACAATGAGCAGTTCTTC	CSASWPSGYNEQFF
TRBJ2-3	NA	TRBV11-3	15	many	TGTGCCAGCAGCTCCAAGGGGGAGGGCACAGATACGCAGTATTTT	CASSSKGEGTDTQYF
TRBJ2-3	NA	TRBV28	12	many	TGTGCCAGCATGCTAGCAGAGGATACGCAGTATTTT	CASMLAEDTQYF
TRBJ1-1	NA	TRBV12-3/TRBV12-4	15	many	TGTGCCAGCATCGGACTCGGCGGGGATTACACTGAAGCTTTCTTT	CASIGLGGDYTEAFF
TRBJ1-1	NA	TRBV20-1	12	NA	TGCAGTGTCCGTGGGATGAACACTGAAGCTTTCTTT	CSVRGMNTEAFF
TRBJ2-3	NA	TRBV5-5	16	many	TGTGCCAGCAGCTTGGTGTCTATGGGAAGCACAGATACGCAGTATTTT	CASSLVSMGSTDTQYF
TRBJ2-1	NA	TRBV18	15	many	TGTGCCAGCTCACCGAGGCGTAGCTCCTCCAATGAGCAGTTCTTC	CASSPRRSSSNEQFF
TRBJ1-5	NA	TRBV12-3/TRBV12-4	17	few	TGTGCCAGCAGTCTCAGGGGACTCCTGGAATTTCATCAGCCCCAGCATTTT	CASSLRGLLEFHQPQHF
TRBJ2-1	NA	TRBV11-2	13	many	TGTGCCAGCAGCTCAACCTTAGTCGATGAGCAGTTCTTC	CASSSTLVDEQFF